Listed below are T cell receptor beta chains from one sample, sequenced in a study of blood T cell repertoires in COVID-19. The method was immunoSEQ multiplex PCR; TCRdb's version includes in-frame clones alone and lacks a portion of them. The sample has under 300,000 clones, about 79% seen once; the top ten hold roughly 9.6%. Sequenced sample: peripheral blood. These receptors came from a woman older than 75 with acute or convalescent COVID-19. CDR3s include the opening cysteine and the closing phenylalanine or tryptophan.

v_call: TRBV24-1
j_call: TRBJ2-5
cdr3_aa: CATSDFPLAGRETQYF

v_call: TRBV2
j_call: TRBJ1-5
cdr3_aa: CASGLTGNSNQPQHF

v_call: TRBV28
j_call: TRBJ1-1
cdr3_aa: CASSFPWTGGAEAFF

v_call: TRBV2
j_call: TRBJ2-5
cdr3_aa: CASSASGQGATQYF

v_call: TRBV18
j_call: TRBJ1-6
cdr3_aa: CASSPQGSLGNSPLHF

v_call: TRBV7-2
j_call: TRBJ1-3
cdr3_aa: CASSLGRSSGNTIYF

v_call: TRBV19
j_call: TRBJ2-6
cdr3_aa: CASSSSSGANVLTF

v_call: TRBV15
j_call: TRBJ2-1
cdr3_aa: CATSRYTSGGGYNEQFF

v_call: TRBV10-3
j_call: TRBJ2-7
cdr3_aa: CAISGDRGSYEQYF

v_call: TRBV3-1/TRBV3-2
j_call: TRBJ2-2
cdr3_aa: CASSQQRGTGTGELFF

v_call: TRBV5-6
j_call: TRBJ1-1
cdr3_aa: CASSGGTAEAFF

v_call: TRBV7-8
j_call: TRBJ2-7
cdr3_aa: CASSLALWASDSYEQYF

v_call: TRBV18
j_call: TRBJ2-2
cdr3_aa: CASSPRVTANTGELFF

v_call: TRBV10-3
j_call: TRBJ1-5
cdr3_aa: CAISEFYGTPNQPQHF

v_call: TRBV7-9
j_call: TRBJ1-6
cdr3_aa: CASSLTGNSPLHF

v_call: TRBV7-8
j_call: TRBJ1-2
cdr3_aa: CASSLGGQSAYGYTF

v_call: TRBV18
j_call: TRBJ2-1
cdr3_aa: CASSPPDRVFRNEQFF

v_call: TRBV5-4
j_call: TRBJ2-3
cdr3_aa: CASSPSGWSTDTQYF

v_call: TRBV6-6
j_call: TRBJ2-5
cdr3_aa: CASSYSDLAGQTQYF